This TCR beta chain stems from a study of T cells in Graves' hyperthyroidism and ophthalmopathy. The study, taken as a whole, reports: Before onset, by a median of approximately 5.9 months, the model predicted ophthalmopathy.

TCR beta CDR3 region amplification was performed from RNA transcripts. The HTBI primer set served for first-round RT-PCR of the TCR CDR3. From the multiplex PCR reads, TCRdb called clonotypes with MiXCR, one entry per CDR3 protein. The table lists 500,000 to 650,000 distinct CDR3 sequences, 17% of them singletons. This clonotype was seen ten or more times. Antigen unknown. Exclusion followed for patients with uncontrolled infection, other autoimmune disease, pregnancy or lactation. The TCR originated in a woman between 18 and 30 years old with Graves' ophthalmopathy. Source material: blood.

This chain's CDR3 is CATSDLHGYEAFF. CDR3 DNA: TGTGCCACCAGTGATTTGCATGGGTATGAAGCTTTCTTT. The chain recombines TRBV24-1 with TRBJ1-1; no clear D. CDR3 length: 13 residues. Trimming shortened V by 0 bases and J by 7 bases, and 8 bases separated the two germline ends. Germline V CDR1 and CDR2: KGHDR, SFDVKD.